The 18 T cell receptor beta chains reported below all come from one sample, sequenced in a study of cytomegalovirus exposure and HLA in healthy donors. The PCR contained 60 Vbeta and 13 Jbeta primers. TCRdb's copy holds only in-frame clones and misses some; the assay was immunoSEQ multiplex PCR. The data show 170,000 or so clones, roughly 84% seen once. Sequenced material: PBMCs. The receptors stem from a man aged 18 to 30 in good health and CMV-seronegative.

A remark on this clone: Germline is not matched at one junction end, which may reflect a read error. CDR3 protein: CVSSLVLGGNSPLHF. The CDR3 DNA reads TGTGTCAGCAGCTTGGTTCTCGGGGGTAATTCACCCCTCCACTTT. The chain has TRBV5-5 and TRBJ1-6, with D perhaps TRBD1 (5 bases). This CDR3 is built from 15 residues. CDR1 is SGHKS and CDR2 is YYEKEE in the germline V gene (reference sequence).

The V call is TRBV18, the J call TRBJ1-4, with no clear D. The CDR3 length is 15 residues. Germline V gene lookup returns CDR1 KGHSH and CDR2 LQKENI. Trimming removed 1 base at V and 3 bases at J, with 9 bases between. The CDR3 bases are TGTGCCAGCTCACCACTAGACATGGCTAATGAAAAACTGTTTTTT. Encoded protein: CASSPLDMANEKLFF.

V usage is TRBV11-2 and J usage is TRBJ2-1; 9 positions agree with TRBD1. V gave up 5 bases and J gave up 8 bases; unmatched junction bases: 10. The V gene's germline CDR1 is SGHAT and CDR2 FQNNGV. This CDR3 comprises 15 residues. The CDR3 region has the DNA TGTGCCAGCAGCCCACTAATGGACAGGGGAGATGAGCAGTTCTTC. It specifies CASSPLMDRGDEQFF.

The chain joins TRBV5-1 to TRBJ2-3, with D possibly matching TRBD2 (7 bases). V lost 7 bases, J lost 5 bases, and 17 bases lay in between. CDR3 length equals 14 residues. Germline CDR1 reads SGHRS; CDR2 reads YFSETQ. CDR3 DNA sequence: TGCGCCAGCGGTTTTCAAGGGGGGGGAGATACGCAGTATTTT. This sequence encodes CASGFQGGGDTQYF.

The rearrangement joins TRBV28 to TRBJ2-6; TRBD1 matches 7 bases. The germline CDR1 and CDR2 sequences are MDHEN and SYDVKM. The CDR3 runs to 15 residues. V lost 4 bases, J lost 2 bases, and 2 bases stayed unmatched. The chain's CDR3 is CASSSGTAGANVLTF. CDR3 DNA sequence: TGTGCCAGCAGTTCTGGGACAGCTGGGGCCAACGTCCTGACTTTC.

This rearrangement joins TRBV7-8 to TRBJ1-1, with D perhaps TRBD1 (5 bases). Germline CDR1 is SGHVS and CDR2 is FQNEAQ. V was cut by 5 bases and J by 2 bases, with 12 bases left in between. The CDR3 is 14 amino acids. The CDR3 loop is CASSPGAVNTEAFF. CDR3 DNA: TGTGCCAGCAGCCCTGGGGCGGTTAACACTGAAGCTTTCTTT.

CDR3 in DNA: TGTGCCAGCAGCTTGGCCGTCGTGTCGGGGGGGGCTAGTAATAATGAGCAGTTCTTC. Amino acid sequence: CASSLAVVSGGASNNEQFF. The rearrangement links TRBV5-6 to TRBJ2-1, with 8 bases matching TRBD2. CDR1 and CDR2 from the germline V gene are SGHDT and YYEEEE. The CDR3 is 19 amino acids. V was clipped by 0 bases and J by 7 bases; unmatched bases: 18.

CDR3 region: CASSLGLDNTGELFF. Written as DNA, the CDR3 is TGTGCCAGCAGCTTAGGACTAGACAACACCGGGGAGCTGTTTTTT. This chain joins TRBV7-2 and TRBJ2-2, with D possibly matching TRBD2 (6 bases). Per the germline V gene, CDR1 is SGHTA and CDR2 is FQGNSA. The CDR3 contains 15 residues. With 1 base removed from V and 2 bases from J, the gap between germline ends came to 8 bases.

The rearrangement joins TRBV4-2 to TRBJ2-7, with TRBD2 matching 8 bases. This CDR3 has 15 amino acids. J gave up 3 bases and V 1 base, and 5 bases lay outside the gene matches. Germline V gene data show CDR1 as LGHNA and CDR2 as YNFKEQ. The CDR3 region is CASSQVRGADYEQYF. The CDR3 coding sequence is TGTGCCAGCAGCCAAGTGCGGGGGGCTGACTACGAGCAGTACTTC.

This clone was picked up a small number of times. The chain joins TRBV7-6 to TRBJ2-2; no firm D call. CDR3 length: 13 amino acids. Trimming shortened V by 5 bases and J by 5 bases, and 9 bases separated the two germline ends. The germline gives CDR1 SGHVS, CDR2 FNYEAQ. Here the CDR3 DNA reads TGTGCCAGCAGCCCGCTAATGACCGGGGAGCTGTTTTTT. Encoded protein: CASSPLMTGELFF. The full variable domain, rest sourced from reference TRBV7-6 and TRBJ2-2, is GAGVSQSPRYKVTKRGQDVALRCDPISGHVSLYWYRQALGQGPEFLTYFNYEAQQDKSGLPNDRFSAERPEGSISTLTIQRTEQRDSAMYRCASSPLMTGELFFGEGSRLTVL.

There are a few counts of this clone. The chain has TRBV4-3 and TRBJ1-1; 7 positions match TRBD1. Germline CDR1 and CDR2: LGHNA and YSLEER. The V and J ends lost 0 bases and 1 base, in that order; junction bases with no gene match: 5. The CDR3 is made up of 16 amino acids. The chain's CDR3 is CASSQDRDRPNTEAFF. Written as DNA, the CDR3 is TGCGCCAGCAGCCAAGATAGGGACAGACCGAACACTGAAGCTTTCTTT.

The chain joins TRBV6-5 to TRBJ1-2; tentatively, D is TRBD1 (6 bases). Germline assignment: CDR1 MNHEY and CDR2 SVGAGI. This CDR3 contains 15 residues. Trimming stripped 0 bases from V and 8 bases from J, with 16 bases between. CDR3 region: CASSYSAGELGGYTF. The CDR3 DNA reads TGTGCCAGCAGTTACTCGGCAGGGGAGCTGGGAGGCTACACCTTC.

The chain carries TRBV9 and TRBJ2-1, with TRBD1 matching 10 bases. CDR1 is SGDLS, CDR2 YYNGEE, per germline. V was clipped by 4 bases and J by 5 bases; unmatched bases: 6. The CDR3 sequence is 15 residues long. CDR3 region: CASSPRDRGHNEQFF. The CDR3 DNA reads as TGTGCCAGCAGCCCCCGGGACAGGGGCCACAATGAGCAGTTCTTC.

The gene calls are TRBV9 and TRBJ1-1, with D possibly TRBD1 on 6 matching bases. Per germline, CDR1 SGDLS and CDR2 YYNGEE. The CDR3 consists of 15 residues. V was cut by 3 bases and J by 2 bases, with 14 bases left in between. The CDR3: CASSAWGGGNTEAFF. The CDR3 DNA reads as TGTGCCAGCAGCGCCTGGGGGGGCGGAAACACTGAAGCTTTCTTT.

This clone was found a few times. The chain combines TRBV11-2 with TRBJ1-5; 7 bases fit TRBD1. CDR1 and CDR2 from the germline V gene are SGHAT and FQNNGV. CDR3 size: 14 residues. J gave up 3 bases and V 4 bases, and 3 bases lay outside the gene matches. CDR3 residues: CASSSGQFNQPQHF. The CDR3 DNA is TGTGCCAGCAGCTCGGGACAGTTCAATCAGCCCCAGCATTTT.

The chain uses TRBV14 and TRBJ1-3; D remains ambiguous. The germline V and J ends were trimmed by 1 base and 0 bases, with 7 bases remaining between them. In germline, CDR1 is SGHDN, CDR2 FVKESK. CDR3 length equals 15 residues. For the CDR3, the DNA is TGTGCCAGCAGCCAAGTCAGAAGCTCTGGAAACACCATATATTTT. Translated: CASSQVRSSGNTIYF.

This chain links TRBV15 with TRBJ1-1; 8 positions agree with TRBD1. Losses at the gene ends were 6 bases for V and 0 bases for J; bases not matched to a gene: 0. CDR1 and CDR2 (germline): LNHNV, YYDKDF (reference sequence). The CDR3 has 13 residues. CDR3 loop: CATRTGVNTEAFF. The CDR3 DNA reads TGTGCCACCAGGACAGGGGTGAACACTGAAGCTTTCTTT.

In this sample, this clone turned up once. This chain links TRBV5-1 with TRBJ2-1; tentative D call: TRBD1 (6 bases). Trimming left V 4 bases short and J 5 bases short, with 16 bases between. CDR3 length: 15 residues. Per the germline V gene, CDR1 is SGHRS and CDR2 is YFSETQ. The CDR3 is CASSPTGGYNNEQFF. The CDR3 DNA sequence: TGCGCCAGCAGCCCGACAGGAGGCTACAACAATGAGCAGTTCTTC.